This TCR beta chain is from a study of cytomegalovirus exposure and HLA in healthy donors. As concerns this clone: The antigen is undetermined.

CDR3 size: 14 residues. CDR1 and CDR2 (germline): MGHRA, YSYEKL. V was cut by 4 bases and J by 0 bases, with 7 bases left in between. Study-level points and caveats: Among CMV-associated TCR beta chains, most appeared HLA-restricted in a later analysis. DRB1 showed the most TCR associations and HLA-C the fewest in a later analysis, as rates varied by HLA locus.

Both 60 Vbeta primers and 13 Jbeta primers went into the PCR. The assay was immunoSEQ multiplex PCR, and TCRdb's table has in-frame clones only and misses some. The table lists around 200,000 clones. The gene calls are TRBV4-1 and TRBJ1-5; D remains unclear. Sequenced input: PBMCs. The sequence was obtained from a woman in her late teens or twenties in good health and CMV-seropositive. CDR3 sequence: CASSLSDSNQPQHF. CDR3 nucleotide sequence: TGCGCCAGCAGCCTTAGTGATAGCAATCAGCCCCAGCATTTT.